A selection of T cell receptor beta chains follows, all from one sample in a study of blood T cell repertoires in COVID-19. Assay used: immunoSEQ multiplex PCR; TCRdb lists only in-frame clones, some missing. The data contain hundreds of thousands of clones, 70% to 90% of them singletons. What was sequenced was peripheral blood. All receptors come from a woman aged 40 to 50 who had recovered from COVID-19. CDR3s include the opening cysteine and the closing phenylalanine or tryptophan. A D gene is named only where the DNA matches it firmly. Some rows mark clone size as missing; the rest say once, few, many or name a class of expanded clone.

TRBJ2-7	.	TRBV27	TRBD1	CASSFMGDRAYEQYF	TGTGCCAGCAGTTTTATGGGGGACAGGGCCTACGAGCAGTACTTC
TRBJ2-2	.	TRBV11-2	.	CASSPRLVLSGELFF	TGTGCCAGCAGCCCGAGACTAGTATTGAGCGGGGAGCTGTTTTTT
TRBJ2-7	.	TRBV18	TRBD1	CASSLGQGDEQYF	TGTGCCAGCTCCCTCGGACAGGGTGACGAGCAGTACTTC
TRBJ2-3	.	TRBV5-4	TRBD2	CASRQGSGSITDTQYF	TGTGCCAGCAGGCAGGGTAGCGGGAGTATAACAGATACGCAGTATTTT
TRBJ1-4	once	TRBV2	TRBD1	CASSEEQGYREKLFF	TGTGCCAGCAGTGAAGAACAGGGGTACCGTGAAAAACTGTTTTTT
TRBJ2-2	.	TRBV2	.	CASSSWSTGELFF	TGTGCCAGCAGTAGCTGGTCCACCGGGGAGCTGTTTTTT
TRBJ1-4	.	TRBV7-9	.	CASTFGGPGEKLFF	TGTGCCAGCACCTTCGGGGGGCCCGGTGAAAAACTGTTTTTT
TRBJ2-5	.	TRBV11-3	.	CASSFSGGETQYF	TGTGCCAGCAGCTTTTCAGGGGGGGAGACCCAGTACTTC
TRBJ2-7	.	TRBV11-1	TRBD1	CASSLAWGTAYEQYF	TGTGCCAGCAGCTTAGCCTGGGGGACAGCCTACGAGCAGTACTTC
TRBJ1-5	.	TRBV27	.	CASSLAGGNQPQHF	TGTGCCAGCAGTTTGGCGGGAGGCAATCAGCCCCAGCATTTT
TRBJ2-5	.	TRBV21-1	.	CASSGTGDTETQYF	TGTGCCAGCAGTGGGACAGGGGATACCGAGACCCAGTACTTC